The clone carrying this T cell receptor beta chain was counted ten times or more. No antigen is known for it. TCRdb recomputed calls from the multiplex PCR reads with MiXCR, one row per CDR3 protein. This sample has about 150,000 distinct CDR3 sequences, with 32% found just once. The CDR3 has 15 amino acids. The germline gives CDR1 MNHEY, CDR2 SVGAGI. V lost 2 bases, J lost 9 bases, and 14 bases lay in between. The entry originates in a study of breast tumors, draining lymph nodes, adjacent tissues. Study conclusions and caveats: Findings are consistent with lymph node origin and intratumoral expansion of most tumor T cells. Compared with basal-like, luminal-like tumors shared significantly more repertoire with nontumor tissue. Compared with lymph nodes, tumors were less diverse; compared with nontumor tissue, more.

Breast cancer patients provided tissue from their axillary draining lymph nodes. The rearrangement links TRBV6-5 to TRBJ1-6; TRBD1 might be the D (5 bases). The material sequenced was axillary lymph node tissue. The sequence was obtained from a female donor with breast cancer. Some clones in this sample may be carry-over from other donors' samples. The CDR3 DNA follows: TGTGCCAGCAGTTACGTAATAGGGGTCGGTTCACCCCTCCACTTT. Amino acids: CASSYVIGVGSPLHF.